These T cell receptor beta chains were read from a single sample in a study of T-cell reconstitution after alpha-beta-depleted transplantation in children. MiXCR, run by TCRdb on the PCR reads, gives a single entry per CDR3 protein. This table holds a few hundred thousand distinct CDR3 sequences, under 15% found once. The specimen comprised PBMCs from the stem cell graft donor, sampled from the stem cell graft. These TCRs come from a human donor who donated a stem cell graft to a child with combined immunodeficiency. CDR3s leave out the opening cysteine and the closing phenylalanine or tryptophan. The D gene is left open where the match is weak. Clone size is given for some rows only: seen once, a few or many times, or a class if the clone is expanded.

many,TRBV28,TRBJ2-1,TRBD2,ASSLGGGKNNEQF
NA,TRBV7-2,TRBJ2-7,NA,ASSTPGGRNEQY
NA,TRBV9,TRBJ2-7,NA,ASSVGGGGGNEQY
NA,TRBV6-1,TRBJ2-3,NA,ASSPDGTFHTDTQY
few,TRBV3-1,TRBJ2-7,NA,ASSLSPGPFYEQY
NA,TRBV20-1,TRBJ1-5,NA,SASPTGHNQPQH
NA,TRBV7-8,TRBJ1-5,TRBD1,ASSWFDRDQPQH
few,TRBV9,TRBJ2-5,NA,ASSPRSGQETQY
many,TRBV20-1,TRBJ1-1,NA,SARASSDTEAF
many,TRBV4-3,TRBJ2-7,NA,ASSQSRAYEQY
few,TRBV30,TRBJ2-1,NA,AWSPSALHNEQF
NA,TRBV15,TRBJ2-7,NA,ATSRDRGGFYEQY
many,TRBV12-3/TRBV12-4,TRBJ2-1,TRBD2,ASSLERELF
NA,TRBV11-2,TRBJ2-3,TRBD2,ASSPRTSGGDSTDTQY
few,TRBV12-3/TRBV12-4,TRBJ2-5,TRBD1,ASSRGQGQETQY
many,TRBV20-1,TRBJ2-5,NA,SARARTAYQETQY
NA,TRBV5-1,TRBJ2-5,NA,ASSFRQASRETQY
NA,TRBV9,TRBJ2-5,TRBD1,ASSEGTGAYQETQY
few,TRBV12-3/TRBV12-4,TRBJ2-5,NA,ASSFGPGAETQY
few,TRBV20-1,TRBJ1-2,TRBD1,SASLRTGDYGYT
NA,TRBV14,TRBJ2-1,NA,ASSPGLGGPSYNEQF
many,TRBV12-3/TRBV12-4,TRBJ2-1,TRBD2,ASSPGLAGSYNEQF
NA,TRBV20-1,TRBJ2-3,TRBD2,SAAPPAGGGDTQY
many,TRBV29-1,TRBJ2-1,TRBD2,LAGRYNEQF
NA,TRBV29-1,TRBJ2-1,NA,SVEDQTGMLNEQF
many,TRBV25-1,TRBJ2-7,NA,ASSEGQGLDEQY
few,TRBV12-3/TRBV12-4,TRBJ2-1,TRBD1,ASSLAQGIGQF
NA,TRBV10-3,TRBJ2-7,NA,AIGGDSAYEQY
few,TRBV12-3/TRBV12-4,TRBJ2-1,NA,ASSVVTSNEQF
few,TRBV20-1,TRBJ1-5,TRBD1,SARESGTARDQPQH
many,TRBV12-3/TRBV12-4,TRBJ2-1,NA,ASSFLRQASY
NA,TRBV28,TRBJ2-7,NA,ASTPWGLLSYEQY
few,TRBV7-9,TRBJ2-5,NA,ASSWGLPSQETQY
few,TRBV4-3,TRBJ1-2,NA,ASSQDVFRTVDYGYT
few,TRBV7-2,TRBJ2-2,TRBD1,ASSLRRGRTGELF
NA,TRBV19,TRBJ2-3,TRBD2,ASSIYGTSGSSTDTQY
few,TRBV7-9,TRBJ2-7,NA,ASSLGTDPGEQY
NA,TRBV11-2,TRBJ1-1,NA,ASSLQGQRGTEAF
many,TRBV5-1,TRBJ2-2,NA,ASRKGRENTGELF
many,TRBV20-1,TRBJ1-2,NA,SAFTGRDYGYT
few,TRBV9,TRBJ2-7,NA,ASSVGDRTRYEQY